These 26 T cell receptor beta chains originate from one sample sequenced in a study of siplizumab effects on memory and regulatory T cells. Using immunoSEQ multiplex PCR, the repertoire was profiled, and TCRdb retains in-frame clones only, with some absent. Counted here are roughly 60,000 clones, 93% occurring once; the ten biggest clones make up 38%. Source material: CD8+ T cells sorted from blood. These receptors originate from a human donor in good health.

A single count supports this clone. The chain employs TRBV14 and TRBJ1-1, with D possibly being TRBD1 (6 bases). Deletions cut 7 bases from V and 2 bases from J, with 8 bases between. This CDR3 region has 12 residues. Germline CDR1 and CDR2: SGHDN and FVKESK. The CDR3 is CASNRDNTEAFF. The CDR3 DNA is TGTGCCAGCAACAGGGACAACACTGAAGCTTTCTTT.

About this clone: Other DNA sequences in this specimen translate into the identical CDR3. This chain links TRBV27 with TRBJ2-3; D might be TRBD2 (5 bases). The CDR3 is made up of 16 amino acids. V lost 4 bases and J lost 1, with 15 bases in between. The V gene's germline CDR1 is MNHEY and CDR2 SMNVEV (reference sequence). The CDR3 DNA follows: TGTGCCAGCAGTTCCCGGCTGGCGGGTGGCACAGATACGCAGTATTTT. This gives the protein CASSSRLAGGTDTQYF.

Concerning this clone itself: A junction end diverges from the germline sequence, so it may reflect a read error. The chain couples TRBV4-1 to TRBJ2-1; no definite D call. Germline CDR1 and CDR2: MGHRA and YSYEKL. This CDR3 spans 13 amino acids. The CDR3, as DNA: TGCGCCAACAGCCCCTCATGGAGCGTTGAGCAGTTCTTC. This sequence encodes CANSPSWSVEQFF.

This clone appeared a few times. The chain has TRBV5-5 and TRBJ2-7; TRBD2 matches 10 bases. The CDR3 length is 14 residues. The germline CDR1 and CDR2 sequences are SGHKS and YYEKEE (reference sequence). Trimming removed 0 bases from V and 4 bases from J; junction bases left unmatched: 1. CDR3 sequence (DNA): TGTGCCAGCAGCTTGGTACTAGCGGGGTACGAGCAGTACTTC. This translates into CASSLVLAGYEQYF.

This chain uses TRBV9 with TRBJ2-2; no firm D call. There are 11 residues in the CDR3. The V gene's germline CDR1 is SGDLS and CDR2 YYNGEE. The V and J ends lost 3 bases and 8 bases respectively, with 5 bases between them. The CDR3 region is CASSGGGELFF. CDR3 sequence (DNA): TGTGCCAGCAGCGGGGGTGGGGAGCTGTTTTTT.

The V and J genes are TRBV9 and TRBJ2-1, with D perhaps TRBD2 (6 bases). The ends were cut back, 3 bases at V and 12 bases at J, with 22 bases in the middle. Germline loops: CDR1 SGDLS, CDR2 YYNGEE. The CDR3 contains 15 residues. The CDR3 DNA reads TGTGCCAGCAGCGAAGGACTGGCGCTGGGGGGTGGGCAGTTCTTC. Residues: CASSEGLALGGGQFF.

The rearrangement uses TRBV28 and TRBJ2-1; D ambiguous. V lost 4 bases and J 7 bases, leaving 8 bases between the germline ends. The CDR3 extends over 12 amino acids. Germline CDR1 reads MDHEN; CDR2 reads SYDVKM. As DNA, the CDR3 is TGTGCCAGCAGTTCTTCCCGGAATGAGCAGTTCTTC. As protein: CASSSSRNEQFF.

The chain couples TRBV7-3 to TRBJ1-1; D unresolved. Deletions cut 3 bases from V and 4 bases from J, with 12 bases between. The CDR3 contains 14 residues. Germline CDR1 SGHTA, CDR2 FQGTGA. CDR3: CASSFSGEGTEAFF. Written as DNA, the CDR3 is TGTGCCAGCAGCTTTTCCGGGGAGGGCACTGAAGCTTTCTTT.

This clone was seen a single time. Other nucleotide sequences from this sample produce the same CDR3. This chain joins TRBV27 and TRBJ1-1; D call uncertain. This CDR3 has 14 residues. Germline loops: CDR1 MNHEY, CDR2 SMNVEV (reference sequence). The V and J ends lost 2 bases and 0 bases respectively, with 7 bases between them. The CDR3 nucleotides are TGTGCCAGCAGTTTACTGGGGTTGAACACTGAAGCTTTCTTT. Encoded protein: CASSLLGLNTEAFF.

V is TRBV5-6 and J is TRBJ2-7; tentatively, D is TRBD2 (6 bases). CDR1 and CDR2 from the germline V gene are SGHDT and YYEEEE. The V end was cut by 2 bases, the J end by 6 bases, with 9 bases between. CDR3 length: 12 amino acids. The CDR3 here is CASSFHGGEQYF. The CDR3 DNA sequence: TGTGCCAGCAGCTTTCACGGGGGCGAGCAGTACTTC.

This clone was picked up one time. The chain combines TRBV5-5 with TRBJ1-2; no reliable D call. The germline CDR1 and CDR2 sequences are SGHKS and YYEKEE (reference sequence). The CDR3 is 15 residues long. V dropped 4 bases and J dropped 4 bases, with 17 bases sitting between them. CDR3 DNA: TGTGCCAGCAGCCAAGATGCGGCCGGGTTCTATGGCTACACCTTC. The encoded protein is CASSQDAAGFYGYTF.

This clone came up once. CDR3 DNA sequence: TGTGCCAGCAGCTTAGAGATAAGTAGCAATCAGCCCCAGCATTTT. It specifies CASSLEISSNQPQHF. The V gene is TRBV7-2, the J gene TRBJ1-5, with D hard to call. The CDR3 has 15 amino acids. Trimming took 1 base from V and 0 from J, leaving 7 bases between them. The V gene's germline CDR1 is SGHTA and CDR2 FQGNSA.

In this sample, this clone turned up a few times. This chain connects TRBV19 to TRBJ2-2; the D gene is possibly TRBD1 (5 bases). Deletions cut 10 bases from V and 4 bases from J, with 10 bases between. The CDR3 consists of 12 residues. The germline CDR1 and CDR2 sequences are LNHDA and SQIVND (reference sequence). The CDR3 protein is CATMTATGELFF. DNA for the CDR3: TGTGCCACCATGACAGCCACCGGGGAGCTGTTTTTT. Filled out from reference TRBV19 and TRBJ2-2, the complete variable domain reads DGGITQSPKYLFRKEGQNVTLSCEQNLNHDAMYWYRQDPGQGLRLIYYSQIVNDFQKGDIAEGYSVSREKKESFPLTVTSAQKNPTAFYLCATMTATGELFFGEGSRLTVL.

This clone has just one count. The CDR3 nucleotides are TGTGCCAGCAGTGAAGAGGGGTCGGGGGCCAACGTCCTGACTTTC. Translating it yields CASSEEGSGANVLTF. The chain carries TRBV6-1 and TRBJ2-6; D might be TRBD1 (5 bases). V lost 1 base, J lost 4 bases, and 8 bases lay in between. The germline V gene encodes CDR1 MNHNS and CDR2 SASEGT. There are 15 residues in the CDR3.

The chain couples TRBV2 to TRBJ2-7; 8 bases are shared with TRBD2. This CDR3 comprises 16 residues. The V gene end was trimmed by 4 bases and the J gene end by 6 bases; junction bases not matched to a gene: 14. Looked up from germline, CDR1 is SNHLY and CDR2 is FYNNEI. The CDR3 loop reads CASSAQLGTRVGEQYF. The CDR3 nucleotides are TGTGCCAGCAGTGCGCAACTCGGGACTAGGGTCGGCGAGCAGTACTTC.

This clone has just a few counts. The V call is TRBV6-4, the J call TRBJ1-2, with TRBD1 identical over 9 bases. This CDR3 comprises 13 residues. J gave up 9 bases and V 6 bases, and 8 bases lay outside the gene matches. The germline CDR1 and CDR2 sequences are MRHNA and SNTAGT. The CDR3 region is CASSQGQGLSYTF. The CDR3 DNA follows: TGTGCCAGCAGCCAGGGACAGGGCCTGAGCTACACCTTC.

The chain has TRBV7-9 and TRBJ2-3, with 11 bases aligning to TRBD2. The CDR3 totals 15 residues. J was trimmed by 6 bases and V by 5 bases; bases with no gene match: 7. The V gene's germline CDR1 is SEHNR and CDR2 FQNEAQ (reference sequence). This CDR3 reads CASSPTSGSSDTQYF. The CDR3 DNA reads as TGTGCCAGCAGCCCAACTAGCGGGAGCTCGGATACGCAGTATTTT.

This clone was counted once. The gene calls are TRBV5-1 and TRBJ2-7; 8 nucleotides line up with TRBD1. The junction had 14 bases not matched to a gene; V was cut back by 4 bases and J by 5 bases. Per the germline V gene, CDR1 is SGHRS and CDR2 is YFSETQ. The CDR3 loop spans 16 amino acids. CDR3 bases: TGCGCCAGCAGCAAAGGGAACAGGGGGTTATCCGACGAGCAGTACTTC. It is translated as CASSKGNRGLSDEQYF.

The chain combines TRBV28 with TRBJ2-3; 8 positions match TRBD2. Per germline, CDR1 MDHEN and CDR2 SYDVKM. J gave up 4 bases and V 5 bases, and 11 bases lay outside the gene matches. The CDR3 has 16 residues. CDR3 residues: CASSGIAGRSADTQYF. The CDR3 nucleotides are TGTGCCAGCAGTGGCATAGCGGGAAGGTCAGCAGATACGCAGTATTTT.

This chain uses TRBV5-1 with TRBJ2-3, with D maybe TRBD1 (5 bases). Trimming removed 0 bases from V and 4 bases from J, with 15 bases in between. Germline CDR1 SGHRS, CDR2 YFSETQ. The CDR3 has 16 residues. CDR3 residues: CASSLVARVTADTQYF. As DNA, the CDR3 is TGCGCCAGCAGCTTGGTGGCCAGGGTCACGGCAGATACGCAGTATTTT.

The gene calls are TRBV19 and TRBJ2-7, with D perhaps TRBD1 (5 bases). Looked up from germline, CDR1 is LNHDA and CDR2 is SQIVND (reference sequence). Trimming removed 4 bases from V and 1 base from J, with 5 bases in between. The CDR3 is 12 residues long. CDR3 in DNA: TGTGCCAGTAGTAAGGGGTCCTACGAGCAGTACTTC. This encodes CASSKGSYEQYF.

This chain connects TRBV7-9 to TRBJ1-1, with TRBD1 matching 8 bases. CDR1 and CDR2 from the germline V gene are SEHNR and FQNEAQ (reference sequence). V lost 6 bases and J lost 3; bases outside the gene matches: 3. The CDR3 is 13 residues long. This chain's CDR3 is CASRTTGDTEAFF. CDR3 DNA sequence: TGTGCCAGCAGGACGACAGGGGACACTGAAGCTTTCTTT.

The rearrangement joins TRBV27 to TRBJ1-2; tentative D call: TRBD1 (5 bases). This CDR3 contains 18 residues. Germline V gene lookup returns CDR1 MNHEY and CDR2 SMNVEV (reference sequence). V lost 1 base and J 0 bases, leaving 18 bases between the germline ends. The CDR3 here is CASSLYYGRVPSNYGYTF. The DNA for the CDR3 is TGTGCCAGCAGTTTATATTACGGCAGGGTACCCTCTAACTATGGCTACACCTTC.

The CDR3: CASSLDGRAEQYF. CDR3 coding DNA: TGTGCCAGCAGTTTAGACGGCAGGGCCGAGCAGTACTTC. The chain combines TRBV27 with TRBJ2-7; possibly TRBD1 for D (5 bases). Per germline, CDR1 MNHEY and CDR2 SMNVEV (reference sequence). Deletions cut 2 bases from V and 6 bases from J, with 11 bases between. The CDR3 has 13 amino acids.

This chain links TRBV14 with TRBJ2-7; tentative D call: TRBD2 (6 bases). Germline CDR1 SGHDN, CDR2 FVKESK. The CDR3 covers 16 residues. Trimming removed 4 bases at V and 0 bases at J, with 16 bases between. The CDR3 loop reads CASSPDFRDFSYEQYF. The CDR3 bases are TGTGCCAGCAGCCCGGACTTCCGGGACTTCTCCTACGAGCAGTACTTC.

The rearrangement joins TRBV6-1 to TRBJ2-7; 12 positions agree with TRBD1. Germline values: CDR1 MNHNS, CDR2 SASEGT. This CDR3 has 15 amino acids. J lost 5 bases, V lost 10 bases, and 12 bases had no gene match. CDR3 protein: CAILAPGQGAHEQYF. The DNA of the CDR3 is TGTGCCATCCTCGCCCCGGGACAGGGGGCTCACGAGCAGTACTTC.